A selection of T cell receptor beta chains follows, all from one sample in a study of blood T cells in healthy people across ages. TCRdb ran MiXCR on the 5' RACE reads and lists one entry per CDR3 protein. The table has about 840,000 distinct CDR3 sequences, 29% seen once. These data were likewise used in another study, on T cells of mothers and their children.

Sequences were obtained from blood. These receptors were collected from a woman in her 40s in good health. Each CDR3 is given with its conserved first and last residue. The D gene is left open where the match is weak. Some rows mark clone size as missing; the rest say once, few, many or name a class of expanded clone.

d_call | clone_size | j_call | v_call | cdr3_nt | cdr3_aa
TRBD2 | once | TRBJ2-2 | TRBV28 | TGTGCCAGCAGTCCGATTAGCGGGGCCGGGGAGCTGTTTTTT | CASSPISGAGELFF
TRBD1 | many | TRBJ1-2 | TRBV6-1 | TGTGCCAGCACCAAGCCCGGGACAGGGGGCCTTGGGGTCTATGGCTACACCTTC | CASTKPGTGGLGVYGYTF
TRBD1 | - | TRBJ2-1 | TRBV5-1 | TGCGCCAGCAGCTTGGGGGACAGCAACAATGAGCAGTTCTTC | CASSLGDSNNEQFF
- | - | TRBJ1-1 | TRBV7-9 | TGTGCCAGCAGCGAGGGACCCTGGAACACTGAAGCTTTCTTT | CASSEGPWNTEAFF
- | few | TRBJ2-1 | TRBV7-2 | TGTGCCAGCAGCTTAGACGGGGGCGCGAACAATGAGCAGTTCTTC | CASSLDGGANNEQFF
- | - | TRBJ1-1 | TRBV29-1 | TGCAGCGTTCGTGGTCGGGGGGCAAACACTGAAGCTTTCTTT | CSVRGRGANTEAFF
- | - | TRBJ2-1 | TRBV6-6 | TGTGCCAGCAGTCGGGACCACGGCTTCGATGAGCAGTTCTTC | CASSRDHGFDEQFF
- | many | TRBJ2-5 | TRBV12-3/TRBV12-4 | TGTGCCAGCAGTCCCCTAGGGAGGCCCCAGTACTTC | CASSPLGRPQYF
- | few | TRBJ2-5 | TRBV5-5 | TGTGCCAGCAGTCTTACCTCTTCCGGGGGCAAATACAATGAGCAGTACTTC | CASSLTSSGGKYNEQYF
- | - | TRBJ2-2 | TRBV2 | TGTGCCAGCAGTGGAAGAGGGGAAGACACCGGGGAGCTGTTTTTT | CASSGRGEDTGELFF
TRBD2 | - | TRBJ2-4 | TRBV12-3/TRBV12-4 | TGTGCCAGCAGTCCCTCCCTAGCGGCGGCCAAAAACATTCAGTACTTC | CASSPSLAAAKNIQYF
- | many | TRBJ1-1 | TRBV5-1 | TGCGCCAGCAGCTTGTACCGGGCGTCCGTGAACACTGAAGCTTTCTTT | CASSLYRASVNTEAFF
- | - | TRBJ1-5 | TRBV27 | TGTGCCAGCACTCTATCGGGCCTTGGGAATCAGCCCCAGCATTTT | CASTLSGLGNQPQHF
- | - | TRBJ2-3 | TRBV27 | TGTGCCAGCAGTTTACCTCGGGCTACTACGCAGTATTTT | CASSLPRATTQYF
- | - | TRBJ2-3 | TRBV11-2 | TGTGCCAGCAGCTTAGGGGTACTCGGTACAGATACGCAGTATTTT | CASSLGVLGTDTQYF
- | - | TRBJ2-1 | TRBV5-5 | TGTGCCAGCAGCTTGAAGGGGGAGAGGTCCTACAATGAGCAGTTCTTC | CASSLKGERSYNEQFF
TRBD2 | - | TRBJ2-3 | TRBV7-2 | TGTGCCAGCAGCTTAGGCTTCAGCGGGGGGCCAGATACGCAGTATTTT | CASSLGFSGGPDTQYF
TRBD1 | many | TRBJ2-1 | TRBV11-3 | TGTGCCAGCAGCTACCCCCAACAGGGGGTCTACAATGAGCAGTTCTTC | CASSYPQQGVYNEQFF
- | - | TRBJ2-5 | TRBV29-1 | TGCAGCGTTGAGGAGGGGGGCGGTTTCGCAGAGACCCAGTACTTC | CSVEEGGGFAETQYF
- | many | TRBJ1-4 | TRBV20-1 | TGCAGTGCTAAAGCGGGCCACCGAGGAGAAAAACTGTTTTTT | CSAKAGHRGEKLFF
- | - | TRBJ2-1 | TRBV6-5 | TGTGCCAGCAGTTACAATAAGGCGACAGCGACCTACAATGAGCAGTTCTTC | CASSYNKATATYNEQFF
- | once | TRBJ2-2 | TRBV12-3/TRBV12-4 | TGTGCCAGCAGGGAAGCCCCTTGGCAGCAGAACACCGGGGAGCTGTTTTTT | CASREAPWQQNTGELFF
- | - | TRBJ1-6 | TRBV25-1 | TGTGCCAGCAGTGAGCTCGGCGGTACCCTCCACTTT | CASSELGGTLHF
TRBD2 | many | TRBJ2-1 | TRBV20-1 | TGCAGTGCCCTCCCGGCTAGCGGGGGGACCGGTGAGCAGTTCTTC | CSALPASGGTGEQFF
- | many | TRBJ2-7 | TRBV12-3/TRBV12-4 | TGTGCCAGCAGTTTAGCTTCGACACCGTCTTTCGAGCAGTACTTC | CASSLASTPSFEQYF
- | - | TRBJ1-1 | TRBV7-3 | TGTGCCAGCAGCTACGGAACTGGGGACACTGAAGCTTTCTTT | CASSYGTGDTEAFF
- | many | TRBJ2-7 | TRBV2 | TGTGCCAGCAGTGATTGGACCCCAGGGGCCGACGAGCAGTACTTC | CASSDWTPGADEQYF
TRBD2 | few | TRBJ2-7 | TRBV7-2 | TGTGCCAGCAGCTTAAGTCTAGCGGGGGCCCCACCGTACGAGCAGTACTTC | CASSLSLAGAPPYEQYF
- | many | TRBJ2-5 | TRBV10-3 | TGTGCCATCGGGCGGACCGAAGAGACCCAGTACTTC | CAIGRTEETQYF
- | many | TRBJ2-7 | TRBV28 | TGTGCCAGCAGTTTGGGGGTGAGGACACTCTCCTACGAGCAGTACTTC | CASSLGVRTLSYEQYF
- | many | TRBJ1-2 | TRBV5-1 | TGCGCCAGCAGCTCCCGGGCGTTAGGGCCCGATAACTATGGCTACACCTTC | CASSSRALGPDNYGYTF
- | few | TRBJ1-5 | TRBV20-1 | TGCAGTGCTAGAGATCTGGGGGGGCCAAGGCGGCCCCAGCATTTT | CSARDLGGPRRPQHF
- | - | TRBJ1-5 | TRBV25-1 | TGTGCCAGCAGTGAAGAGGGGAGCAATCAGCCCCAGCATTTT | CASSEEGSNQPQHF
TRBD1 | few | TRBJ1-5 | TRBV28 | TGTGCCAGCAGTTCCTCCGGACAGGGGGGGGATCAGCCCCAGCATTTT | CASSSSGQGGDQPQHF
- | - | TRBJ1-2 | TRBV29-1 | TGCAGCGTTCCGGGTTTGGACTATGGCTACACCTTC | CSVPGLDYGYTF